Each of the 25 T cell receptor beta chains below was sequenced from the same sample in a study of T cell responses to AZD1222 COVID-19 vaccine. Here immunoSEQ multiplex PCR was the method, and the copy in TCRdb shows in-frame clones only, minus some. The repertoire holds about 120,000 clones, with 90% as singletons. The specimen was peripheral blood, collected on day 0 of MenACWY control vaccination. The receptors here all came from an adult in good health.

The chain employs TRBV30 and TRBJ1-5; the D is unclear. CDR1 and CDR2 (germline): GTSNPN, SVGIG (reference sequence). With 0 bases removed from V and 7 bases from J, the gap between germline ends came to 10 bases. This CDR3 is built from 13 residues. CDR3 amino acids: CAWSVGSGQPQHF. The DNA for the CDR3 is TGTGCCTGGAGTGTAGGTAGCGGGCAGCCCCAGCATTTT.

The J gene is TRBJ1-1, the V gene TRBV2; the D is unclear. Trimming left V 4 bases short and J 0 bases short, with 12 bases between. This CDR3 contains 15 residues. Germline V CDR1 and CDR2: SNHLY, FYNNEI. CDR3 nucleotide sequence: TGTGCCAGCAGTGCAAGGCAGACGATGAACACTGAAGCTTTCTTT. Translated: CASSARQTMNTEAFF.

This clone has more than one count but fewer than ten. CDR3 loop: CASGPGTSGYNEQFF. CDR3 DNA sequence: TGTGCTAGTGGCCCCGGGACTAGCGGGTACAATGAGCAGTTCTTC. The chain carries TRBV12-5 and TRBJ2-1; 12 bases are shared with TRBD2. There are 15 residues in the CDR3. V dropped 6 bases and J dropped 4; count of bases not matched to a gene: 4. The germline gives CDR1 LGHNT, CDR2 FRNRAP.

The CDR3 nucleotides read TGTGCCAGCGGGGGGACAGCACCCAATCAGCCCCAGCATTTT. Its translation is CASGGTAPNQPQHF. This rearrangement joins TRBV6-4 to TRBJ1-5; TRBD1 aligns across 7 bases. Looked up from germline, CDR1 is MRHNA and CDR2 is SNTAGT. The CDR3 runs 14 residues. The ends lost 8 bases at V and 3 bases at J; junction bases unmatched: 7.

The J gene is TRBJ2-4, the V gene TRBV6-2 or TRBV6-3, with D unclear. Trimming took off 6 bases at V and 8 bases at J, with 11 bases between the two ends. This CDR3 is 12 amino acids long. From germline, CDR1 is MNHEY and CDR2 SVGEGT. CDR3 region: CASSPTEDIQYF. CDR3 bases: TGTGCCAGCAGCCCGACTGAGGACATTCAGTACTTC.

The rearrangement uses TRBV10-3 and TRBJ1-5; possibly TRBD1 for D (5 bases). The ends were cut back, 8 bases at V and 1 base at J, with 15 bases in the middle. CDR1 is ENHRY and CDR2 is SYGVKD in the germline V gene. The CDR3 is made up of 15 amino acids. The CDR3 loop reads CAIGDWDGSNQPQHF. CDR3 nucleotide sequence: TGTGCCATCGGAGATTGGGACGGAAGCAATCAGCCCCAGCATTTT.

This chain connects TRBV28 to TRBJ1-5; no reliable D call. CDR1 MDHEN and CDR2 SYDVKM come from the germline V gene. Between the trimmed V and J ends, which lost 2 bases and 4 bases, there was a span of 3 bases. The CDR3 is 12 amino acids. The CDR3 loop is CASSLENQPQHF. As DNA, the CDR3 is TGTGCCAGCAGTTTAGAGAATCAGCCCCAGCATTTT.

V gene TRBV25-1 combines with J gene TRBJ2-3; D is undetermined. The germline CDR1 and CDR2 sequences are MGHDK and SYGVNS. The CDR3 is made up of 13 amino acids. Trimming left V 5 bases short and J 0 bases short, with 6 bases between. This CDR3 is CASSYGSTDTQYF. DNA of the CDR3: TGTGCCAGCAGTTACGGGAGCACAGATACGCAGTATTTT.

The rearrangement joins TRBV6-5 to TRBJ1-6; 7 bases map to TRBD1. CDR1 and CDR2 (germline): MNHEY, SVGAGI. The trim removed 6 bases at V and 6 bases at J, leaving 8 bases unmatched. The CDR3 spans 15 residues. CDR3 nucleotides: TGTGCCAGCAGGCCCAGGGACAGCTTTAATTCACCCCTCCACTTT. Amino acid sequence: CASRPRDSFNSPLHF.

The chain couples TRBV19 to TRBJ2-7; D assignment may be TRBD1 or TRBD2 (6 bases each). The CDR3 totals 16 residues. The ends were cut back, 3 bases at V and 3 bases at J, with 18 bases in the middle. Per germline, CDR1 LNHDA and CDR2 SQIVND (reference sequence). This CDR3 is CASSMEGQGLCYEQYV. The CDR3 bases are TGTGCCAGTAGTATGGAGGGGCAGGGGCTTTGCTACGAGCAGTACGTC.

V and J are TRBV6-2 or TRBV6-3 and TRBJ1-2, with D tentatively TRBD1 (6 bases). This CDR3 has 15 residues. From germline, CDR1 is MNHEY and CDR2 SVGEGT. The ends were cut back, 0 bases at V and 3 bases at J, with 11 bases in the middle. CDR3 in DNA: TGTGCCAGCAGTTACTCTTACAGGGCTGACTATGGCTACACCTTC. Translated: CASSYSYRADYGYTF.

The CDR3 loop reads CASSPGPGEATQYF. For the CDR3, the DNA is TGTGCCAGCTCACCGGGCCCCGGAGAAGCTACGCAGTATTTT. The chain links TRBV18 to TRBJ2-3; D gene unclear. The CDR3 spans 14 residues. Germline V gene data show CDR1 as KGHSH and CDR2 as LQKENI. The germline V and J ends were trimmed by 3 bases and 8 bases, with 15 bases remaining between them. Complete variable domain (other parts from reference TRBV18 and TRBJ2-3): NAGVMQNPRHLVRRRGQEARLRCSPMKGHSHVYWYRQLPEEGLKFMVYLQKENIIDESGMPKERFSAEFPKEGPSILRIQQVVRGDSAAYFCASSPGPGEATQYFGPGTRLTVL.

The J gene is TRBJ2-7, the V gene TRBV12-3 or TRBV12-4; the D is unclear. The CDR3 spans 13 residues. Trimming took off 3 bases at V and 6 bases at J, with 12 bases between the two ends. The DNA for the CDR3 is TGTGCCAGCAGTTTCCGGACCACGAGCGAGCAGTACTTC. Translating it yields CASSFRTTSEQYF.

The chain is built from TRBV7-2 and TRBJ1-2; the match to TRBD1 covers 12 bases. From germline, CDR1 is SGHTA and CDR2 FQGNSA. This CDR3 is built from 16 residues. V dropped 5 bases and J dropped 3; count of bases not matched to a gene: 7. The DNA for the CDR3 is TGTGCCAGCAGCCGCGGGACAGGGGGCGCTGACTATGGCTACACCTTC. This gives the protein CASSRGTGGADYGYTF. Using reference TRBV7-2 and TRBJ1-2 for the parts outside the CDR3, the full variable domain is GAGVSQSPSNKVTEKGKDVELRCDPISGHTALYWYRQSLGQGLEFLIYFQGNSAPDKSGLPSDRFSAERTGGSVSTLTIQRTQQEDSAVYLCASSRGTGGADYGYTFGSGTRLTVV.

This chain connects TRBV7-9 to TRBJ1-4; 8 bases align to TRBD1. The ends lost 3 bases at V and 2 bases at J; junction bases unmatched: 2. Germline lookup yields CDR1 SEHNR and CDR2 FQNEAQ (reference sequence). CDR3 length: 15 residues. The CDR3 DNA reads TGTGCCAGCAGCTTCTGGACAGGGACTAATGAAAAACTGTTTTTT. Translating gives CASSFWTGTNEKLFF.

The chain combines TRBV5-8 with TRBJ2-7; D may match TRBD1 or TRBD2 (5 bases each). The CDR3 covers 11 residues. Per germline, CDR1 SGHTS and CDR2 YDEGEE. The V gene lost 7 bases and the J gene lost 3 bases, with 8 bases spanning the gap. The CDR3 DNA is TGTGCCAGCGGGGGAAACTACGAGCAGTACGTC. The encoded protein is CASGGNYEQYV.

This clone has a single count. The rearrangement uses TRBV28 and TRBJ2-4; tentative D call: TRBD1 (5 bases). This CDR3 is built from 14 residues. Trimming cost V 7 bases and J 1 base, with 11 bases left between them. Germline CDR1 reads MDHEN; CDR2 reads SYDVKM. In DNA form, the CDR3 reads TGTGCCAGCATGGGGCCTGGGGCCAAAAACATTCAGTACTTC. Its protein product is CASMGPGAKNIQYF. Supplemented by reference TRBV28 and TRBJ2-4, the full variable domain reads DVKVTQSSRYLVKRTGEKVFLECVQDMDHENMFWYRQDPGLGLRLIYFSYDVKMKEKGDIPEGYSVSREKKERFSLILESASTNQTSMYLCASMGPGAKNIQYFGAGTRLSVL.

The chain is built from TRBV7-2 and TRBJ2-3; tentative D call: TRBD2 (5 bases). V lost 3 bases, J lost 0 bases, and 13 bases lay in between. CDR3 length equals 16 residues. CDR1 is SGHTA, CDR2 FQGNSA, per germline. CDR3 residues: CASSFDYARSTDTQYF. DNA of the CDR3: TGTGCCAGCAGCTTTGACTACGCCAGAAGCACAGATACGCAGTATTTT.

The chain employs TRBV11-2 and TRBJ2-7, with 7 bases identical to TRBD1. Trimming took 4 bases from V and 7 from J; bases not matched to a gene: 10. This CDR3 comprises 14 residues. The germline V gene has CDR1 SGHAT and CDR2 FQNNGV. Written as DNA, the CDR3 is TGTGCCAGCAGCTCCCGGGACAGACACAAAGAGCAGTACGTC. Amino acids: CASSSRDRHKEQYV.

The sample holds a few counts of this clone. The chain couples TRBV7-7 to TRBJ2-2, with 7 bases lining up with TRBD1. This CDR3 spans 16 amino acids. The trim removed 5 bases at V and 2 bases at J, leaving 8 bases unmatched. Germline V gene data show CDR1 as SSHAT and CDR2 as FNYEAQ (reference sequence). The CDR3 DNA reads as TGTGCCAGCAGCCCCCAGGGGGTGACTAACACCGGGGAGCTGTTTTTT. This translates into CASSPQGVTNTGELFF.

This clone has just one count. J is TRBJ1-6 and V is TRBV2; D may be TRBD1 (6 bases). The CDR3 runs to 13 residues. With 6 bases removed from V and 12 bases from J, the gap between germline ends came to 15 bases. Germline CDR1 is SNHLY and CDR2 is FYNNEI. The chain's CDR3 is CASSPRGGVPLHF. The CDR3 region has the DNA TGTGCCAGCAGCCCCAGGGGCGGTGTACCCCTCCACTTT.

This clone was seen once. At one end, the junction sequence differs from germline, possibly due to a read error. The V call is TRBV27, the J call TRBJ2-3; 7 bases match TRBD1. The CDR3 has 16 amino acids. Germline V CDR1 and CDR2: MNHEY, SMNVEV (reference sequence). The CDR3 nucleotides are TGTGCCAGCAGTTTTGAGGGACAGAGACACACAGATACTCAGTATTTT. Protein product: CASSFEGQRHTDTQYF.

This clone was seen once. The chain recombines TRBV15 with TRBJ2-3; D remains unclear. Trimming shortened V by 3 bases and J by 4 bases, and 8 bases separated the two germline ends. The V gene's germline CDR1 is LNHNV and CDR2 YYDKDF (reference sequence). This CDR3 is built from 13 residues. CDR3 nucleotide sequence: TGTGCCACCAGCAGCCGCATAGCAGATACGCAGTATTTT. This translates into CATSSRIADTQYF.

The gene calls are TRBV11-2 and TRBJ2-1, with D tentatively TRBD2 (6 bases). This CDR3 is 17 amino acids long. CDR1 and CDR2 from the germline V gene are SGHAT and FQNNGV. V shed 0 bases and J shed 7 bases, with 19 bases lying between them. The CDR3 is CASSLEKRAPFVNEQFF. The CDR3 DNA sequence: TGTGCCAGCAGCTTAGAAAAGCGGGCCCCATTTGTAAATGAGCAGTTCTTC. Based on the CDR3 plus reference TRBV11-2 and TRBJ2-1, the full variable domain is EAGVAQSPRYKIIEKRQSVAFWCNPISGHATLYWYQQILGQGPKLLIQFQNNGVVDDSQLPKDRFSAERLKGVDSTLKIQPAKLEDSAVYLCASSLEKRAPFVNEQFFGPGTRLTVL.

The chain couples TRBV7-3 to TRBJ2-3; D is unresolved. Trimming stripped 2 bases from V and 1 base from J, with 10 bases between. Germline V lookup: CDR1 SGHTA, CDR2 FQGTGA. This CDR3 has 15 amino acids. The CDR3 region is CASSLPHEGTDTQYF. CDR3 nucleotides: TGTGCCAGCAGCTTACCCCACGAGGGCACAGATACGCAGTATTTT. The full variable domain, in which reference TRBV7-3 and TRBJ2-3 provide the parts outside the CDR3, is GAGVSQTPSNKVTEKGKYVELRCDPISGHTALYWYRQSLGQGPEFLIYFQGTGAADDSGLPNDRFFAVRPEGSVSTLKIQRTERGDSAVYLCASSLPHEGTDTQYFGPGTRLTVL.